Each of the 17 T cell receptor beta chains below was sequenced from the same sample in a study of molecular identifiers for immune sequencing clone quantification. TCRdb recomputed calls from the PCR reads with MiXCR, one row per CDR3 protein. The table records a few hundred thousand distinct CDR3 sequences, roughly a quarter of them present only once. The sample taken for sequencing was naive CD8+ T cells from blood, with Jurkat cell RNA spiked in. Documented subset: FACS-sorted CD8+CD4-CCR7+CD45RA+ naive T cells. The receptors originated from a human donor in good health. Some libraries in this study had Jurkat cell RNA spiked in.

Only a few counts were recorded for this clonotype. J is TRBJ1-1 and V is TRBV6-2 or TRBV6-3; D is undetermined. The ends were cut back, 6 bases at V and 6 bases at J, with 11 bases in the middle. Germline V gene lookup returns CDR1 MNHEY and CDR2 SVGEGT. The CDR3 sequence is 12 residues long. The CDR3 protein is CASSLDTAEAFF. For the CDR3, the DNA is TGTGCCAGCAGCCTCGACACCGCTGAAGCTTTCTTT.

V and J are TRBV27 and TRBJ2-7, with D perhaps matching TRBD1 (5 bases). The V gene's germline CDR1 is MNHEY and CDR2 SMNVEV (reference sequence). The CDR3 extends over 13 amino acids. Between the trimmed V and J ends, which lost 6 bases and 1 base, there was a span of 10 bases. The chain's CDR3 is CASRPGFSYEQYF. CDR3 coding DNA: TGTGCCAGCAGGCCAGGGTTTTCCTACGAGCAGTACTTC.

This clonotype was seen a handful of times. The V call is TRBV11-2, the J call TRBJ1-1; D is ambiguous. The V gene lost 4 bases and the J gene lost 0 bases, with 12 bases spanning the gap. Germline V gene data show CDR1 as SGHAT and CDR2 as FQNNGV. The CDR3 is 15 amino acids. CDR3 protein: CASSSTWTVNTEAFF. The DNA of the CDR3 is TGTGCCAGCAGCTCCACCTGGACGGTGAACACTGAAGCTTTCTTT.

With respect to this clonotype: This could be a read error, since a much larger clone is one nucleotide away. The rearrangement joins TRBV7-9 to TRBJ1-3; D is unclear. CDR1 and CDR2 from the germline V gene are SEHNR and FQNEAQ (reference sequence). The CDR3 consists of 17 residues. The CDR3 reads CASSSFGVVGTGTTIYF. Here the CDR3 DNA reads TGTGCCAGCAGCTCATTTGGGGTTGTAGGCACTGGAACCACCATATATTTT.

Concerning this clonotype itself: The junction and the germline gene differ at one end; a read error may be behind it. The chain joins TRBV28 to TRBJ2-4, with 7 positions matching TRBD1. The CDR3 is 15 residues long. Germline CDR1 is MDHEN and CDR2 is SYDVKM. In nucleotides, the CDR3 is TGTGCCAGCAGTTCTCTACAGGGGAGTGAAAACATTCCGTACTTC. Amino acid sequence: CASSSLQGSENIPYF.

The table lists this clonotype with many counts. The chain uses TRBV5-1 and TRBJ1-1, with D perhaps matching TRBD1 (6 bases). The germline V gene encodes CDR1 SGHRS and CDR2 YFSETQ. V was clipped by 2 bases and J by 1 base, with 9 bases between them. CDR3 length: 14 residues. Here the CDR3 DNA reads TGCGCCAGCAGCTTTGGCAGGGGGAACACTGAAGCTTTCTTT. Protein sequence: CASSFGRGNTEAFF.

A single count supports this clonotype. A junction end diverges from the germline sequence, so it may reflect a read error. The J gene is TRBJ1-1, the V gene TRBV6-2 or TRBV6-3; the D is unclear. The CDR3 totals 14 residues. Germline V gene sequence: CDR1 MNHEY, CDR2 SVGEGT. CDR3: CAISYRPGNREAFF. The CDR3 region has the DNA TGTGCCATCAGTTACCGTCCGGGGAACAGAGAAGCTTTCTTT.

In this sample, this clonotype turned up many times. The CDR3 is CASSVEGTSPGELFF. In DNA, the CDR3 is TGTGCCAGCAGCGTAGAAGGGACTAGTCCCGGGGAGCTGTTTTTT. This rearrangement joins TRBV9 to TRBJ2-2; 8 bases align to TRBD2. V trimming: 0 bases; J trimming: 6 bases; junction bases outside the gene matches: 4. Germline assignment: CDR1 SGDLS and CDR2 YYNGEE. This CDR3 has 15 amino acids.

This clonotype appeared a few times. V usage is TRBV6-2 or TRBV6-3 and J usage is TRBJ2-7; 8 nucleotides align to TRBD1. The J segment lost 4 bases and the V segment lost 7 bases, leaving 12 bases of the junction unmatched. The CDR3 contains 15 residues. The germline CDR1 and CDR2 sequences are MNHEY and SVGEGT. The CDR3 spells CASIKTRDRRYEQYF. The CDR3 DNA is TGTGCCAGCATCAAAACCCGGGACAGGAGGTACGAGCAGTACTTC.

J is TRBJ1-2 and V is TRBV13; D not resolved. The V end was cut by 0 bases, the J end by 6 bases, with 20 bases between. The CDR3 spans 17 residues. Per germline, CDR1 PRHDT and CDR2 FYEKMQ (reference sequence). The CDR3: CASSLGYGVPSGDGYTF. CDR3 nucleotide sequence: TGTGCCAGCAGCTTAGGCTACGGGGTCCCCTCGGGAGATGGCTACACCTTC.

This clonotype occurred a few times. The CDR3 is CASSFLAGEETQYF. DNA for the CDR3: TGTGCCAGCAGCTTCTTAGCGGGAGAAGAGACCCAGTACTTC. The chain joins TRBV5-4 to TRBJ2-5, with 9 bases identical to TRBD2. Trimming at V came to 2 bases and at J to 3 bases, leaving 2 bases not matched to a gene. The CDR3 length is 14 residues. Per germline, CDR1 SGHNT and CDR2 YYREEE (reference sequence).

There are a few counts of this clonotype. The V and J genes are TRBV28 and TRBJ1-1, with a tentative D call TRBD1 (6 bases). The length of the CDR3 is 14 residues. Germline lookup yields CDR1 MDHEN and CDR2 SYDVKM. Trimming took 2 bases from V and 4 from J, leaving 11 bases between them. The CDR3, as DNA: TGTGCCAGCAGTTTAGACCAGGGGTTCACTGAAGCTTTCTTT. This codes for CASSLDQGFTEAFF. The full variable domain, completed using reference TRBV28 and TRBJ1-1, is DVKVTQSSRYLVKRTGEKVFLECVQDMDHENMFWYRQDPGLGLRLIYFSYDVKMKEKGDIPEGYSVSREKKERFSLILESASTNQTSMYLCASSLDQGFTEAFFGQGTRLTVV.

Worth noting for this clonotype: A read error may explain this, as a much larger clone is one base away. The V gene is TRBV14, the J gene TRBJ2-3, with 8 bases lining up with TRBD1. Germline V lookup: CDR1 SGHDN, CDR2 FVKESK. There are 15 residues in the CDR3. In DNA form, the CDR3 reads TGTGCCTGCAGCACCCGGACAGGGTGGACAGATACGCAGTATTTT. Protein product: CACSTRTGWTDTQYF.

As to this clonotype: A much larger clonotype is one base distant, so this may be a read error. CDR3 loop: CASSSKGQGEAGANVLTF. CDR3 sequence (DNA): TGTGCCAGCAGTTCTAAAGGACAGGGGGAGGCTGGGGCCAACGTCCTGACTTTC. V usage is TRBV5-5 and J usage is TRBJ2-6; the match to TRBD1 covers 10 bases. Germline V lookup: CDR1 SGHKS, CDR2 YYEKEE (reference sequence). There are 18 residues in the CDR3. J was trimmed by 2 bases and V by 5 bases; bases with no gene match: 10. Combining the CDR3 with reference TRBV5-5 and TRBJ2-6 gives the whole variable domain DAGVTQSPTHLIKTRGQQVTLRCSPISGHKSVSWYQQVLGQGPQFIFQYYEKEERGRGNFPDRFSARQFPNYSSELNVNALLLGDSALYLCASSSKGQGEAGANVLTFGAGSRLTVL.

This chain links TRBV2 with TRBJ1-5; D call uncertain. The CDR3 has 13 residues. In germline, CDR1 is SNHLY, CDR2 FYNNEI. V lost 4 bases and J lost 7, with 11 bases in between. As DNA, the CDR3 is TGTGCCAGCAGTGCCCTGCAGTGGCAGCCCCAGCATTTT. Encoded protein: CASSALQWQPQHF.

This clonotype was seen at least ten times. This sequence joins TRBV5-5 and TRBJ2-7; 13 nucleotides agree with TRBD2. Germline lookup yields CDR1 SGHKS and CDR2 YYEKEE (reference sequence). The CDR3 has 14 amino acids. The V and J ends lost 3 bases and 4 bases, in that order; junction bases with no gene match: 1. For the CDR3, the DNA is TGTGCCAGCAGCTCGGGACTAGCGGGGTACGAGCAGTACTTC. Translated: CASSSGLAGYEQYF.

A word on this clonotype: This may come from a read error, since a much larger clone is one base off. The CDR3 DNA reads TGTGCCAGCAGCCAGACTAGCGTGGGGCTTCTGAGCACAGATACGCAGTATTTT. As protein: CASSQTSVGLLSTDTQYF. The genes are TRBV7-2 and TRBJ2-3; 8 positions agree with TRBD2. The germline CDR1 and CDR2 sequences are SGHTA and FQGNSA. The CDR3 has 18 residues. Unmatched junction bases numbered 13, after V lost 5 bases and J lost 0 bases. Combining the CDR3 with reference TRBV7-2 and TRBJ2-3 gives the whole variable domain GAGVSQSPSNKVTEKGKDVELRCDPISGHTALYWYRQSLGQGLEFLIYFQGNSAPDKSGLPSDRFSAERTGGSVSTLTIQRTQQEDSAVYLCASSQTSVGLLSTDTQYFGPGTRLTVL.